The rows below give T cell receptor beta chains drawn from one sample of a study of OX40 agonist ivuxolimab in advanced cancers. Profiling relied on immunoSEQ multiplex PCR, and the TCRdb table lists in-frame clones only, not all of them. Among about 84,000 clones listed, around 94% were seen once. The specimen was CD4+ or CD8+ T cells sorted from blood, collected in a trial of the OX40 agonist ivuxolimab. All receptors derive from an adult with an advanced solid tumor such as melanoma, head and neck, liver or kidney cancer. Both conserved end residues are part of each CDR3. The D gene is left open where the match is weak. Clone size is stated in some rows and not others, as once, few, many or a class when expanded.

clone_size,d_call,v_call,j_call,cdr3_nt,cdr3_aa
.,.,TRBV19,TRBJ1-2,TGTGCCAGTAGTATAGACCCCGGGACCTACTATGGCTACACCTTC,CASSIDPGTYYGYTF
.,.,TRBV19,TRBJ2-5,TGTGCCAGTAACAACTGGCCACAAGAGACCCAGTACTTC,CASNNWPQETQYF
.,TRBD1,TRBV28,TRBJ2-7,TGTGCCAGCAGTGCGCGGACAGGGGGTCGGCTAGCCGCCTACGAGCAGTACTTC,CASSARTGGRLAAYEQYF
.,TRBD2,TRBV11-3,TRBJ2-7,TGTGCCAGCAGCTGGGCTAGCGGCTACGAGCAGTACTTC,CASSWASGYEQYF
.,TRBD2,TRBV7-2,TRBJ2-7,TGTGCCAGCAGCTCAACCGGGACTAGCGGGAGGGTGTACGAGCAGTACTTC,CASSSTGTSGRVYEQYF
.,TRBD2,TRBV30,TRBJ2-7,TGTGCCTGGAGTGCCCTCCGTGGTAGCGGGGCCTACGAGCAGTACTTC,CAWSALRGSGAYEQYF
.,.,TRBV7-3,TRBJ2-7,TGTGCCAGCAGCTTGGAACCAAACTACGAGCAGTACTTC,CASSLEPNYEQYF
.,.,TRBV7-9,TRBJ1-5,TGTGCCAGCAGCTCCACGGGCTCGAGGCAAAATCAGCCCCAGCATTTT,CASSSTGSRQNQPQHF
.,.,TRBV7-2,TRBJ2-7,TGTGCCAGCAGCTTGGGACTTCCTGCACCCCTAGGCGAGCAGTACTTC,CASSLGLPAPLGEQYF
.,TRBD2,TRBV27,TRBJ2-7,TGTGCCAGCGCACAGACGGGACTAGCGGAAAGAACCTACGAGCAGTACTTC,CASAQTGLAERTYEQYF
once,.,TRBV5-4,TRBJ1-2,TGTGCCAGCAGCTTGGACAGGGCCAGGGACTATGGCTACACCTTC,CASSLDRARDYGYTF
.,.,TRBV19,TRBJ2-7,TGTGCCACGTCCCCGGGACGTTGGTCCTCCTACGAGCAGTACTTC,CATSPGRWSSYEQYF
.,TRBD1,TRBV2,TRBJ2-1,TGTGCCAGCAGCCTCCCGGGACAGGGTCCGTTCTTC,CASSLPGQGPFF
once,.,TRBV5-1,TRBJ1-2,TGCGCCAGCAGCTTGGCGGGGACGGCGGGGGTCTATGGCTACACCTTC,CASSLAGTAGVYGYTF
.,.,TRBV19,TRBJ1-4,TGTGCCAGTAGTATCCACAGATTCAATGAAAAACTGTTTTTT,CASSIHRFNEKLFF
.,.,TRBV6-4,TRBJ2-1,TGTGCCAGCAGTGACTCCCCAGTGACTGAGCAGTTCTTC,CASSDSPVTEQFF
.,TRBD1,TRBV28,TRBJ2-7,TGTGCCAGCAGTAAGACAGGGGTTACCTACGAGCAGTACTTC,CASSKTGVTYEQYF
.,TRBD2,TRBV6-1,TRBJ2-2,TGTGCCAGCAGTGACGTCGGGACTAGCGAAAACACCGGGGAGCTGTTTTTT,CASSDVGTSENTGELFF
once,.,TRBV6-1,TRBJ1-1,TGTGCCAGTTCGGGACGGGGGAACACTGAAGCTTTCTTT,CASSGRGNTEAFF
.,TRBD2,TRBV2,TRBJ2-2,TGTGCCAGCAGTGACGGAAAACTAGCGCCCGGGGAGCTGTTTTTT,CASSDGKLAPGELFF
.,.,TRBV2,TRBJ1-1,TGTGCCAGCAGTGAGCTGGTCAGGCCCCCTGAGACTTTCTTT,CASSELVRPPETFF
.,.,TRBV5-1,TRBJ1-2,TGCGCCAGCAGGCGGGACGGATTTCTCTATGGCTACACCTTC,CASRRDGFLYGYTF
few,TRBD1,TRBV27,TRBJ2-2,TGTGCCAGCAGTTTTGGGACAGGGGACACCGGGGAGCTGTTTTTT,CASSFGTGDTGELFF
.,TRBD2,TRBV19,TRBJ2-3,TGTGCCACCAGAGGGGGACTAGCGGGGTACACAGATACGCAGTATTTT,CATRGGLAGYTDTQYF
.,.,TRBV27,TRBJ2-7,TGTGCCAGCAGTTTACTGGAGGCGGCGGGTGAGCAGTACTTC,CASSLLEAAGEQYF
.,TRBD1,TRBV5-4,TRBJ2-2,TGTGCCAGCAGCCACATCGAGGCAGGGGGCCCCGGGGAGCTGTTTTTT,CASSHIEAGGPGELFF
.,TRBD2,TRBV5-1,TRBJ2-7,TGCGCCAGCAGCGCGCCCGCCGGGACTAGCGGAGAGGGGGAGCAGTACTTC,CASSAPAGTSGEGEQYF
.,.,TRBV21-1,TRBJ2-3,TGTGCCAGCAGCAAGACTAGCGGGAAGGGAACAGATACGCAGTATTTT,CASSKTSGKGTDTQYF
.,TRBD2,TRBV9,TRBJ2-3,TGTGCCAGCAGCGCCGGACTAGGGACAGATACGCAGTATTTT,CASSAGLGTDTQYF
.,TRBD2,TRBV12-5,TRBJ2-3,TGTGCTAGTGGTTCTGGTGCGGGAGGGTATAGCACAGATACGCAGTATTTT,CASGSGAGGYSTDTQYF
.,TRBD1,TRBV6-5,TRBJ2-7,TGTGCCAGCAGTTACAGGGGACAGAACTACGAGCAGTACTTC,CASSYRGQNYEQYF
.,.,TRBV5-5,TRBJ1-1,TGTGCCAGCAGCACCCGTCAGAACACTGAAGCTTTCTTT,CASSTRQNTEAFF
.,TRBD2,TRBV9,TRBJ2-7,TGTGCCAGCAGCGTAGGGGAGGCTAGCGGAAGTTACGAGCAGTACTTC,CASSVGEASGSYEQYF
few,.,TRBV4-2,TRBJ1-1,TGTGCCAGCAGCCAAGCCTCGAATGAGCCGGGAAACACTGAAGCTTTCTTT,CASSQASNEPGNTEAFF
.,.,TRBV4-3,TRBJ2-7,TGCGCCAGCAGCCAAGATAGGAGCGCCCCTTACGAGCAGTACTTC,CASSQDRSAPYEQYF
.,TRBD2,TRBV11-1,TRBJ2-5,TGTGCCAGCAGCTTAGGACTAGCGGGAGGAAAAGAGACCCAGTACTTC,CASSLGLAGGKETQYF
.,.,TRBV25-1,TRBJ2-7,TGTGCCAGCCTCTCGGACGAGGGATACGAGCAGTACTTC,CASLSDEGYEQYF
.,.,TRBV12-5,TRBJ2-7,TGTGCTAGCTCTACAGGGATGGGGGAGCAGTACTTC,CASSTGMGEQYF
.,.,TRBV6-4,TRBJ1-2,TGTGCCAGCAAGAGAGGGTACGGGGGCTACACCTTC,CASKRGYGGYTF
.,.,TRBV5-4,TRBJ2-2,TGTGCCAGCAGCTTGGAGGGATTCGCCGGGGAGCTGTTTTTT,CASSLEGFAGELFF
.,TRBD2,TRBV5-4,TRBJ2-3,TGTGCCAGCAGCTTTGGCGGGAGGGCAATGGATACGCAGTATTTT,CASSFGGRAMDTQYF
.,.,TRBV6-6,TRBJ2-7,TGTGCCAGCAGTTACAAAGGGTTCTCCTACGAGCAGTACTTC,CASSYKGFSYEQYF
.,TRBD2,TRBV2,TRBJ2-3,TGTGCCAGCAGAGAACTAGCGGGTGAGCGAGATACGCAGTATTTT,CASRELAGERDTQYF
once,TRBD2,TRBV6-5,TRBJ2-5,TGTGCCAGCAGTACCCCGCGGGAGGGCCAAGAGACCCAGTACTTC,CASSTPREGQETQYF
.,TRBD2,TRBV11-1,TRBJ2-5,TGTGCCAGCGGCCGCGGGAGCGGTGACACCCAGTACTTC,CASGRGSGDTQYF
.,.,TRBV25-1,TRBJ2-7,TGTGCCAGCAGTGAAAAGGGCAGGGATTTCGAGCAGTACTTC,CASSEKGRDFEQYF
.,TRBD1,TRBV7-2,TRBJ1-5,TGTGCCAGCACCCACAGGGGACAATGCAATCAGCCCCAGCATTTT,CASTHRGQCNQPQHF
.,.,TRBV6-5,TRBJ1-1,TGTGCCAGCGCAAGTAACACTGAAGCTTTCTTT,CASASNTEAFF
.,.,TRBV5-6,TRBJ2-7,TGTGCCAGCAGCTTGGAAATCGGCCAGTTCCGTGTTGGGCAGTACTTC,CASSLEIGQFRVGQYF
.,TRBD1,TRBV6-6,TRBJ2-5,TGTGCCAGCAGGGCGGGACAGGGCCAAGAGACCCAGTACTTC,CASRAGQGQETQYF
.,.,TRBV18,TRBJ1-1,TGTGCCAGCTCACCACCCACGGGACAGAACACTGAAGCTTTCTTT,CASSPPTGQNTEAFF
.,.,TRBV9,TRBJ1-6,TGTGCCAGCAGCGTGAGGATTGATTCACCCCTCCACTTT,CASSVRIDSPLHF
.,.,TRBV2,TRBJ1-2,TGTGCCAGCAGCTCCGGGACATTGTCTGGTAGCTATGGCTACACCTTC,CASSSGTLSGSYGYTF
.,.,TRBV28,TRBJ2-7,TGTGCCAGCAGGAGGGGACGCTACGAGCAGTACTTC,CASRRGRYEQYF
once,.,TRBV25-1,TRBJ2-1,TGTGCCAGCAGTGGGACGGGGAGTAACACCTACAATGAGCAGTTCTTC,CASSGTGSNTYNEQFF
.,TRBD2,TRBV10-3,TRBJ2-3,TGTGCCATCAGCGTACTAGCGGGGGACCTTAGCACAGATACGCAGTATTTT,CAISVLAGDLSTDTQYF
.,.,TRBV5-3,TRBJ2-7,TGTGCCAGAAGCGCGGGACACTCGAGCTCCTACGAGCAGTACTTC,CARSAGHSSSYEQYF
.,TRBD2,TRBV2,TRBJ2-7,TGTGCCAGCAGTGAAGGTCAGACTAGCGGGTCCTACGAGCAGTACTTC,CASSEGQTSGSYEQYF
.,TRBD1,TRBV4-1,TRBJ1-2,TGCGCCAGCAGCCAAGATTTTCGACAGGGTGGCGATAACTATGGCTACACCTTC,CASSQDFRQGGDNYGYTF